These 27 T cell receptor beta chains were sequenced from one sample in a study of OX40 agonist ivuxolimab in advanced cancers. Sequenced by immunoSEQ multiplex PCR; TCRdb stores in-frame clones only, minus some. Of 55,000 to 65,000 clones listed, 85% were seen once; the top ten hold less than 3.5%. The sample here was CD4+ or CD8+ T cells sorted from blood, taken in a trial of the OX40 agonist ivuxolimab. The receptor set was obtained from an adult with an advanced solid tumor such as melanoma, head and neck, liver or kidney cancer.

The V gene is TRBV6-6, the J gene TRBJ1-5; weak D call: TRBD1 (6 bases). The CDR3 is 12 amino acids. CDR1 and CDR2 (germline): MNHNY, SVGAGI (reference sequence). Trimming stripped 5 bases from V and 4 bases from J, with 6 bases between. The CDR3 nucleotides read TGTGCCAGCAGTACAGGGAATCAGCCCCAGCATTTT. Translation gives CASSTGNQPQHF.

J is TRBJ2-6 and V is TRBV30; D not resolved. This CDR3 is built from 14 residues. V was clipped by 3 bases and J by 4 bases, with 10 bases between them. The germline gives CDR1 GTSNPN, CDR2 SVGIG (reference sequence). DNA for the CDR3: TGTGCCTGGAGGGATGCGACCGGGGCCAACGTCCTGACTTTC. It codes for CAWRDATGANVLTF.

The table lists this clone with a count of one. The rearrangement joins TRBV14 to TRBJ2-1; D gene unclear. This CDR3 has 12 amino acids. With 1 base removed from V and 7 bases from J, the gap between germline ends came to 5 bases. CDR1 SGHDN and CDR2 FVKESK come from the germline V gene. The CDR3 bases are TGTGCCAGCAGCCAAGGGGTGAATGAGCAGTTCTTC. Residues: CASSQGVNEQFF.

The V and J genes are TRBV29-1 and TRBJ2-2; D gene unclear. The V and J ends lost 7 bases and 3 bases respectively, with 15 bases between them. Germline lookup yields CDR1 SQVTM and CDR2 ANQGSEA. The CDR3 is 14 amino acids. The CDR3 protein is CSAFGEVDTGELFF. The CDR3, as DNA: TGCAGCGCTTTCGGCGAGGTGGACACCGGGGAGCTGTTTTTT.

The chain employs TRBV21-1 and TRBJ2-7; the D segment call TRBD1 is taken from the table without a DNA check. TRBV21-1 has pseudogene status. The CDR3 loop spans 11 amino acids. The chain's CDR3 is CAGGQGYEQYF. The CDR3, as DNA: TGTGCCGGGGGACAGGGGTACGAGCAGTACTTC.

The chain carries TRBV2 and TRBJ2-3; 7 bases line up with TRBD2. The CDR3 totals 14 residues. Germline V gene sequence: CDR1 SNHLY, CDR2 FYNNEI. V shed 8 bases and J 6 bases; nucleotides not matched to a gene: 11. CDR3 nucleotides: TGTGCCAGCTCATATGGGGAGGGGCGCGATACGCAGTATTTT. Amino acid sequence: CASSYGEGRDTQYF.

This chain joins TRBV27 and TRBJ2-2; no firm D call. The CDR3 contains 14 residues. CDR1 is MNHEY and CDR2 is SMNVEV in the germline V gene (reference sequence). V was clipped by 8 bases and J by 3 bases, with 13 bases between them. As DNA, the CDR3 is TGTGCCAGCCGTCGGACGGATTACACCGGGGAGCTGTTTTTT. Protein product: CASRRTDYTGELFF.

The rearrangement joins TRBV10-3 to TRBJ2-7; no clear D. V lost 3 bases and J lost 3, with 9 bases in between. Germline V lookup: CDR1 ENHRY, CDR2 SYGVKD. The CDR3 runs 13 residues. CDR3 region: CAISEGILYEQYF. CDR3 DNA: TGTGCCATCAGTGAAGGGATCCTCTACGAGCAGTACTTC.

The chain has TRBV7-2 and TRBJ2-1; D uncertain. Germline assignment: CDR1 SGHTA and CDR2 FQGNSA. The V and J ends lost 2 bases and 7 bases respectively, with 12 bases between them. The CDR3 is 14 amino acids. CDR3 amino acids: CASSLRVQINEQFF. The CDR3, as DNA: TGTGCCAGCAGCTTACGCGTACAGATTAATGAGCAGTTCTTC.

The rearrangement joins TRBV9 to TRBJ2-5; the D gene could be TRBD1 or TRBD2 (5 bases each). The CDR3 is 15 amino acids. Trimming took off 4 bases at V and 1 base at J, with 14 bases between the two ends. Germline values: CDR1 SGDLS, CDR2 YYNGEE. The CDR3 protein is CASSPTGLSQETQYF. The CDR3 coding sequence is TGTGCCAGCAGCCCCACGGGGCTGAGCCAAGAGACCCAGTACTTC.

The CDR3 DNA follows: TGTGCCAGCAGTTCGAGCGGGGGGAGCTCCTACGAGCAGTACTTC. This codes for CASSSSGGSSYEQYF. This sequence joins TRBV6-5 and TRBJ2-7, with 9 bases matching TRBD2. The CDR3 loop spans 15 amino acids. CDR1 MNHEY and CDR2 SVGAGI come from the germline V gene. J lost 0 bases, V lost 4 bases, and 4 bases had no gene match.

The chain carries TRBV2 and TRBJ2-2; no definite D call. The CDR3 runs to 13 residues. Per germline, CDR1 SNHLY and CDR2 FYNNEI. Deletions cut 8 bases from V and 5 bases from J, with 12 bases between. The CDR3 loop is CASGLSETGELFF. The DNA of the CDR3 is TGTGCCAGCGGTCTTTCTGAGACCGGGGAGCTGTTTTTT.

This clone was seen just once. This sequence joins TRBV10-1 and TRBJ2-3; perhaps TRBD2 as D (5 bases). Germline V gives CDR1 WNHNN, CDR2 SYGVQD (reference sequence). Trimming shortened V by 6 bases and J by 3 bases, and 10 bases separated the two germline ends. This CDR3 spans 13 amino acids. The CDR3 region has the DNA TGCGCCAGCAGCCCGGGGATAACAGATACGCAGTATTTT. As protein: CASSPGITDTQYF.

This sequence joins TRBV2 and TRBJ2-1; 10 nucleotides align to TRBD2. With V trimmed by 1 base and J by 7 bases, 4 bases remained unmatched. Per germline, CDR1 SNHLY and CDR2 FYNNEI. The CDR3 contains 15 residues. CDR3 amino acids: CASSEEASGGNEQFF. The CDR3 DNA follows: TGTGCCAGCAGTGAAGAGGCTAGCGGGGGAAATGAGCAGTTCTTC. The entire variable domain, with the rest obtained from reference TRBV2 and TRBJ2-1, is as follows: EPEVTQTPSHQVTQMGQEVILRCVPISNHLYFYWYRQILGQKVEFLVSFYNNEISEKSEIFDDQFSVERPDGSNFTLKIRSTKLEDSAMYFCASSEEASGGNEQFFGPGTRLTVL.

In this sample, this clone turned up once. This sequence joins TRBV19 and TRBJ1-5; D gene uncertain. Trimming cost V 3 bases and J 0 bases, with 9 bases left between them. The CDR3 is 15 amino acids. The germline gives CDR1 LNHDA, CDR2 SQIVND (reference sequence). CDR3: CASSMRRISNQPQHF. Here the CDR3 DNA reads TGTGCCAGTAGTATGAGGCGGATTAGCAATCAGCCCCAGCATTTT.

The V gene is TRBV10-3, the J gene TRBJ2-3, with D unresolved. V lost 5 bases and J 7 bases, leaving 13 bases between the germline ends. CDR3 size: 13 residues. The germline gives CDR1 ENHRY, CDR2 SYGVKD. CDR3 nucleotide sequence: TGTGCCATCAGTTTTACAGATTCCAATACGCAGTATTTT. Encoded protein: CAISFTDSNTQYF.

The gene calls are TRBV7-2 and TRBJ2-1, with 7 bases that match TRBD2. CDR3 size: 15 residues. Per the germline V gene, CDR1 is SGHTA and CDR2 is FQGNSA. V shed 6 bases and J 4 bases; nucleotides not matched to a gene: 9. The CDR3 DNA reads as TGTGCCAGCAGTCATACGATGCGGGAGTACAATGAGCAGTTCTTC. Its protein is CASSHTMREYNEQFF.

CDR3 nucleotide sequence: TGTGCCAGCAAAGGGCCCGGGACAGGGCGAAACGAGCAGTACTTC. This sequence encodes CASKGPGTGRNEQYF. The chain uses TRBV2 and TRBJ2-7; 9 bases are shared with TRBD1. The CDR3 loop spans 15 amino acids. Germline CDR1 and CDR2: SNHLY and FYNNEI. Trimming cost V 7 bases and J 5 bases; bases outside gene matches: 12.

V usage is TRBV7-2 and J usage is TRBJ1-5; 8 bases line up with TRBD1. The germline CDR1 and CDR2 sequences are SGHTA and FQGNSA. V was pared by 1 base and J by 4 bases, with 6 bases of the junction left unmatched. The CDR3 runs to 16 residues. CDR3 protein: CASSLGTGIQNQPQHF. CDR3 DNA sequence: TGTGCCAGCAGCTTAGGGACAGGGATCCAGAATCAGCCCCAGCATTTT. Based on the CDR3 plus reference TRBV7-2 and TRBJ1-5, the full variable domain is GAGVSQSPSNKVTEKGKDVELRCDPISGHTALYWYRQSLGQGLEFLIYFQGNSAPDKSGLPSDRFSAERTGGSVSTLTIQRTQQEDSAVYLCASSLGTGIQNQPQHFGDGTRLSIL.

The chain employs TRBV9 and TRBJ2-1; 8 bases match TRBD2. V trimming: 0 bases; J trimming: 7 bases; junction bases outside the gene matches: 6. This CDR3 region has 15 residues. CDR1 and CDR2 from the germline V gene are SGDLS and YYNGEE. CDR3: CASSVGGSGVNEQFF. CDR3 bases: TGTGCCAGCAGCGTAGGAGGTAGCGGGGTAAATGAGCAGTTCTTC.

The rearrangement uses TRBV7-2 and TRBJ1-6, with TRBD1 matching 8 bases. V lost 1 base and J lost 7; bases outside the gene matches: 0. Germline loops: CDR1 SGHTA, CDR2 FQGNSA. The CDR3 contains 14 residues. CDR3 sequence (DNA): TGTGCCAGCAGCTTAGACAGGGGGAATTCACCCCTCCACTTT. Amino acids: CASSLDRGNSPLHF.

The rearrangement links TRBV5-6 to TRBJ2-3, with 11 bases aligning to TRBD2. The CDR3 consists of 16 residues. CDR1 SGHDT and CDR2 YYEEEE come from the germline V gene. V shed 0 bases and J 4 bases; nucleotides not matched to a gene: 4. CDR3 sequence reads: CASSLELAGVSDTQYF. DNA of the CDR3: TGTGCCAGCAGCTTGGAACTAGCGGGAGTCTCAGATACGCAGTATTTT.

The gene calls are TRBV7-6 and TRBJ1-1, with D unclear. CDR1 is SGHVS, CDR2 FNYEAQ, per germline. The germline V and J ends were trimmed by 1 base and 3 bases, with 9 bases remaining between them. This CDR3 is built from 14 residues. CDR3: CASSLVGSDTEAFF. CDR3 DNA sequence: TGTGCCAGCAGCTTAGTAGGGTCAGACACTGAAGCTTTCTTT.

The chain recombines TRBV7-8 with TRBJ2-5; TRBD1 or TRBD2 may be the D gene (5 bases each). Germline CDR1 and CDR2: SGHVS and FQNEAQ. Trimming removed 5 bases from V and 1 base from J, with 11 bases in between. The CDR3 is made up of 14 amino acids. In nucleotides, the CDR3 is TGTGCCAGCAGCGGCCGGGACCGCCAAGAGACCCAGTACTTC. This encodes CASSGRDRQETQYF.

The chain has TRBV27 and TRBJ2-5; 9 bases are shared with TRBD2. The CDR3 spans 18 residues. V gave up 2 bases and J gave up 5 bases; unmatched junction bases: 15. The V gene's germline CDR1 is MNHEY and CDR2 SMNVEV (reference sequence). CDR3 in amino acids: CASSLRPFGSGRGETQYF. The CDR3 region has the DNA TGTGCCAGCAGTTTACGCCCTTTTGGTAGCGGGAGAGGGGAGACCCAGTACTTC.

CDR3 protein: CASSWGYSGNQPQHF. For the CDR3, the DNA is TGTGCCAGCAGCTGGGGGTACAGCGGCAATCAGCCCCAGCATTTT. V and J are TRBV5-6 and TRBJ1-5; D is possibly TRBD1 (5 bases). The V end was cut by 3 bases, the J end by 2 bases, with 12 bases between. CDR3 length: 15 amino acids. Germline CDR1 reads SGHDT; CDR2 reads YYEEEE.

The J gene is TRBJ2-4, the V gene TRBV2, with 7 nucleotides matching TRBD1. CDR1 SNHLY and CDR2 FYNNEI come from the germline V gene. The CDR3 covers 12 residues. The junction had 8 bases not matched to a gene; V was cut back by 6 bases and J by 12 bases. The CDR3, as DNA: TGTGCCAGCAGCCCAATTGAGGGGGCTCAGTACTTC. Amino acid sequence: CASSPIEGAQYF.